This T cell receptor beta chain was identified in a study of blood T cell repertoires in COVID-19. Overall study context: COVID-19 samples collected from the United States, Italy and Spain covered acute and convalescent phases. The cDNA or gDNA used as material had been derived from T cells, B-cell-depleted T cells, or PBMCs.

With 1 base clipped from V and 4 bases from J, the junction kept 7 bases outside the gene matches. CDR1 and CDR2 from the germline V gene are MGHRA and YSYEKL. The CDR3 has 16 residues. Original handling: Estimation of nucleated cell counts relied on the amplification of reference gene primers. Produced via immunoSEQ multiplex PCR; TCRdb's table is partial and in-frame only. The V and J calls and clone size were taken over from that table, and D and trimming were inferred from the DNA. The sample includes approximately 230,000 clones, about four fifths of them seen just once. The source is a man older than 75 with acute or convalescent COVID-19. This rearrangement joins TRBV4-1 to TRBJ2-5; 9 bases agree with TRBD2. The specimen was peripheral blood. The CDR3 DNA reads TGCGCCAGCAGCCAAGTGTTACTAGCGGGTAGAGAGACCCAGTACTTC. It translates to CASSQVLLAGRETQYF.